The 6 T cell receptor beta chains below all came from one sample that was sequenced in a study of blood T cell repertoires in COVID-19. TCRdb's copy holds only in-frame clones and misses some; the assay was immunoSEQ multiplex PCR. The data contain 200,000 to 250,000 clones, 70% to 85% of them singletons. The sequenced sample was PBMCs or T cells enriched from blood (not recorded which). Every receptor here comes from a man between 60 and 70 years old who had recovered from COVID-19.

The CDR3 coding sequence is TGTGCCAGCAGCCAAGACGGCTCTGGGGCCAACGTCCTGACTTTC. Translated, it gives CASSQDGSGANVLTF. The chain recombines TRBV3-1 (or the pseudogene TRBV3-2) with TRBJ2-6, with D hard to call. V was trimmed by 0 bases and J by 0 bases, leaving 3 bases between them. This CDR3 has 15 residues. Looked up from germline, CDR1 is LGHDT and CDR2 is YNNKEL (reference sequence).

This chain connects TRBV11-1 to TRBJ1-5; D is uncertain. V lost 3 bases to trimming and J lost 5 bases, with 8 bases between them. The CDR3 consists of 13 residues. CDR1 is SGHAT, CDR2 FQDESV, per germline (reference sequence). The CDR3 sequence is CASSFTSDQPQHF. The CDR3 region has the DNA TGTGCCAGCAGCTTTACGAGCGATCAGCCCCAGCATTTT.

The V gene is TRBV2, the J gene TRBJ2-7; TRBD1 aligns across 7 bases. This CDR3 spans 14 amino acids. The germline V gene encodes CDR1 SNHLY and CDR2 FYNNEI. V gave up 7 bases and J gave up 0 bases; unmatched junction bases: 6. The CDR3 here is CASNRDSLSYEQYF. The CDR3 DNA reads as TGTGCCAGCAACCGGGACAGCCTCTCCTACGAGCAGTACTTC.

This clone was seen a handful of times. The J gene is TRBJ1-1, the V gene TRBV10-3, with TRBD1 identical over 11 bases. The length of the CDR3 is 17 residues. Germline CDR1 and CDR2: ENHRY and SYGVKD. V gave up 3 bases and J gave up 1 base; unmatched junction bases: 7. CDR3 bases: TGTGCCATCAGTGACGGACAGGGGGCAGGGACGAACACTGAAGCTTTCTTT. This codes for CAISDGQGAGTNTEAFF.

V gene TRBV27 combines with J gene TRBJ1-1; maybe TRBD1 (5 bases). V lost 2 bases, J lost 6 bases, and 13 bases lay in between. Per the germline V gene, CDR1 is MNHEY and CDR2 is SMNVEV (reference sequence). The CDR3 runs to 14 residues. The CDR3 reads CASSLGQGYSEAFF. CDR3 sequence (DNA): TGTGCCAGCAGTTTAGGGCAGGGTTACTCTGAAGCTTTCTTT.

This chain joins TRBV7-9 and TRBJ2-2, with D perhaps TRBD2 (6 bases). V lost 3 bases and J 5 bases, leaving 7 bases between the germline ends. The CDR3 contains 13 residues. The V gene's germline CDR1 is SEHNR and CDR2 FQNEAQ (reference sequence). The CDR3 spells CASSFGGTGELFF. The CDR3 DNA reads TGTGCCAGCAGCTTTGGGGGGACCGGGGAGCTGTTTTTT.